This passage covers 10 T cell receptor beta chains from one sample sequenced in a study of cytomegalovirus exposure and HLA in healthy donors. Assay used: immunoSEQ multiplex PCR; TCRdb lists only in-frame clones, some missing. This sample yields under 60,000 clones, of which just over 85% are seen a single time; about 6.7% belongs to the top ten. Material for sequencing was PBMCs. These receptors were collected from a woman in her twenties or thirties in good health and CMV-seronegative.

This clone has a single count. The genes are TRBV4-2 and TRBJ1-3; D uncertain. Germline V CDR1 and CDR2: LGHNA, YNFKEQ. The CDR3 loop spans 16 amino acids. V lost 1 base and J 0 bases, leaving 10 bases between the germline ends. The CDR3 nucleotides read TGTGCCAGCAGCCAAGGGCCTCAGAACTCTGGAAACACCATATATTTT. The encoded protein is CASSQGPQNSGNTIYF.

The V call is TRBV27, the J call TRBJ2-1, with a weak D call TRBD2 (6 bases). The V gene lost 4 bases and the J gene lost 6 bases, with 10 bases spanning the gap. Germline V gene sequence: CDR1 MNHEY, CDR2 SMNVEV (reference sequence). This CDR3 has 13 amino acids. CDR3 coding DNA: TGTGCCAGCAGTTACGGGACTTTCAATGAGCAGTTCTTC. As protein: CASSYGTFNEQFF.

The V call is TRBV28, the J call TRBJ1-1; 10 nucleotides match TRBD1. The junction had 9 bases not matched to a gene; V was cut back by 4 bases and J by 7 bases. CDR1 MDHEN and CDR2 SYDVKM come from the germline V gene. The CDR3 runs to 15 residues. The CDR3 DNA reads TGTGCCAGCAGTTCAGCCGGGACAGGGGTGAATGAAGCTTTCTTT. It translates to CASSSAGTGVNEAFF.

The CDR3 DNA reads as TGCGCCAGCCACGTGACAGGGGATCAGCCCCAGCATTTT. Translation gives CASHVTGDQPQHF. The V gene is TRBV23-1, the J gene TRBJ1-5; 8 nucleotides match TRBD1. Being an ORF, TRBV23-1 has a function that is uncertain. V lost 8 bases and J lost 5; bases outside the gene matches: 5. CDR3 length equals 13 residues.

The chain employs TRBV28 and TRBJ1-4, with unresolved D. CDR1 and CDR2 (germline): MDHEN, SYDVKM. Trimming shortened V by 2 bases and J by 8 bases, and 12 bases separated the two germline ends. The length of the CDR3 is 14 residues. The CDR3 loop reads CASSLPGLWEKLFF. For the CDR3, the DNA is TGTGCCAGCAGTTTACCAGGTCTCTGGGAAAAACTGTTTTTT.

The V call is TRBV11-2, the J call TRBJ2-1; 10 bases align to TRBD1. Germline assignment: CDR1 SGHAT and CDR2 FQNNGV. CDR3 size: 13 residues. J gave up 8 bases and V 4 bases, and 2 bases lay outside the gene matches. The CDR3 loop reads CASSYGTGDEQFF. Written as DNA, the CDR3 is TGTGCCAGCAGCTACGGGACAGGGGATGAGCAGTTCTTC. Using reference TRBV11-2 and TRBJ2-1 for the parts outside the CDR3, the full variable domain is EAGVAQSPRYKIIEKRQSVAFWCNPISGHATLYWYQQILGQGPKLLIQFQNNGVVDDSQLPKDRFSAERLKGVDSTLKIQPAKLEDSAVYLCASSYGTGDEQFFGPGTRLTVL.

V and J are TRBV28 and TRBJ2-7; a possible D gene is TRBD1 (5 bases). Trimming removed 2 bases from V and 0 bases from J, with 11 bases in between. This CDR3 is built from 15 residues. Germline V gives CDR1 MDHEN, CDR2 SYDVKM. CDR3 sequence reads: CASSLETASSYEQYF. For the CDR3, the DNA is TGTGCCAGCAGTTTAGAGACAGCCAGCTCCTACGAGCAGTACTTC.

The gene calls are TRBV10-3 and TRBJ1-2; D is unresolved. The germline V and J ends were trimmed by 4 bases and 1 base, with 10 bases remaining between them. This CDR3 comprises 14 residues. Per germline, CDR1 ENHRY and CDR2 SYGVKD. The CDR3 bases are TGTGCCATCAGTGGGCAGGAGGGTAACTATGGCTACACCTTC. Its protein product is CAISGQEGNYGYTF.

This clone was seen once. The rearrangement links TRBV6-5 to TRBJ2-3; the D gene is possibly TRBD2 (5 bases). V dropped 6 bases and J dropped 0 bases, with 13 bases sitting between them. There are 15 residues in the CDR3. CDR1 and CDR2 (germline): MNHEY, SVGAGI. The DNA of the CDR3 is TGTGCCAGCAGGGCTAGCTTTACTAGCACAGATACGCAGTATTTT. It translates to CASRASFTSTDTQYF.

The rearrangement uses TRBV4-2 and TRBJ2-7; D might be TRBD1 (5 bases). The germline CDR1 and CDR2 sequences are LGHNA and YNFKEQ. The CDR3 runs 14 residues. Trimming removed 0 bases at V and 2 bases at J, with 8 bases between. The CDR3 region is CASSQEVGAYEQYF. Here the CDR3 DNA reads TGTGCCAGCAGCCAAGAGGTAGGGGCCTACGAGCAGTACTTC.